The 9 T cell receptor beta chains reported below all come from one sample, sequenced in a study of T cell changes during pregnancy in multiple sclerosis. Clones were sequenced by immunoSEQ multiplex PCR, and TCRdb holds only the in-frame ones, with some missing. The table lists about 31,000 clones, 75% to 90% of them singletons. The input for sequencing was CD8+ T cells from peripheral blood mononuclear cells, taken in the second trimester of pregnancy. These receptors were obtained from a female donor with multiple sclerosis, enrolled in a pregnancy study.

The chain is built from TRBV11-2 and TRBJ2-7; 10 bases line up with TRBD2. Germline V CDR1 and CDR2: SGHAT, FQNNGV. V gave up 2 bases and J gave up 0 bases; unmatched junction bases: 4. This CDR3 region has 16 residues. The CDR3, as DNA: TGTGCCAGCAGCTTATTCAGACTAGCGGGCTCCTACGAGCAGTACTTC. Translated: CASSLFRLAGSYEQYF.

The chain's CDR3 is CASNPTERVGRDYGYTF. CDR3 nucleotides: TGTGCCAGTAACCCCACGGAGAGGGTAGGTCGGGACTATGGCTACACCTTC. The chain combines TRBV19 with TRBJ1-2; D uncertain. Germline CDR1 reads LNHDA; CDR2 reads SQIVND (reference sequence). With 7 bases removed from V and 3 bases from J, the gap between germline ends came to 24 bases. This CDR3 contains 17 residues.

V and J are TRBV7-9 and TRBJ2-2; 7 bases map to TRBD1. Losses at the gene ends were 5 bases for V and 7 bases for J; bases not matched to a gene: 10. CDR3 size: 15 residues. Germline CDR1 is SEHNR and CDR2 is FQNEAQ (reference sequence). CDR3 region: CASSLKTGSVGELFF. In nucleotides, the CDR3 is TGTGCCAGCAGCCTTAAGACAGGGTCGGTCGGGGAGCTGTTTTTT. Full variable domain (outside the CDR3, taken from reference TRBV7-9 and TRBJ2-2): DTGVSQNPRHKITKRGQNVTFRCDPISEHNRLYWYRQTLGQGPEFLTYFQNEAQLEKSRLLSDRFSAERPKGSFSTLEIQRTEQGDSAMYLCASSLKTGSVGELFFGEGSRLTVL.

The chain has TRBV6-5 and TRBJ2-1; 8 nucleotides match TRBD1. V lost 2 bases, J lost 4 bases, and 4 bases stayed unmatched. The CDR3 covers 15 residues. From germline, CDR1 is MNHEY and CDR2 SVGAGI. CDR3 region: CASSYEDRAYNEQFF. For the CDR3, the DNA is TGTGCCAGCAGTTACGAGGACAGGGCATACAATGAGCAGTTCTTC.

The chain joins TRBV7-2 to TRBJ2-5; no clear D. Trimming cost V 5 bases and J 5 bases, with 6 bases left between them. This CDR3 comprises 11 residues. Germline CDR1 and CDR2: SGHTA and FQGNSA. The CDR3 reads CASSRDETQYF. CDR3 sequence (DNA): TGTGCCAGCAGCCGAGATGAGACCCAGTACTTC.

This clone ranks as medium-sized (0.01 to 0.1%). One junction end disagrees with the germline gene, perhaps due to a read error. The V call is TRBV6-4, the J call TRBJ2-3; tentative D call: TRBD2 (6 bases). This CDR3 region has 14 residues. Germline loops: CDR1 MRHNA, CDR2 SNTAGT. In DNA form, the CDR3 reads TGTGCCAGCAGCGGTGGAACTAGCACCGATACGCAGTATTTT. It codes for CASSGGTSTDTQYF.

This rearrangement joins TRBV7-6 to TRBJ2-5, with D tentatively TRBD2 (6 bases). The CDR3 totals 13 residues. Per germline, CDR1 SGHVS and CDR2 FNYEAQ. Trimming left V 2 bases short and J 3 bases short, with 7 bases between. CDR3 bases: TGTGCCAGCAGCTTATGGGAGGAAGAGACCCAGTACTTC. Translation: CASSLWEEETQYF.

The chain employs TRBV4-1 and TRBJ2-1; maybe TRBD2 (6 bases). From germline, CDR1 is MGHRA and CDR2 YSYEKL. The V end lost 4 bases, the J end lost 14 bases, and 21 bases lay between the germline ends. The CDR3 contains 14 residues. The CDR3 loop is CASSPTAGSGIEFF. The CDR3 bases are TGCGCCAGCAGCCCAACTGCAGGTAGCGGAATTGAGTTCTTC.

The J gene is TRBJ1-4, the V gene TRBV19; D is ambiguous. CDR1 and CDR2 (germline): LNHDA, SQIVND (reference sequence). CDR3 length equals 13 residues. The V end lost 3 bases, the J end lost 3 bases, and 5 bases lay between the germline ends. CDR3 in amino acids: CASSIVPNEKLFF. The DNA for the CDR3 is TGTGCCAGTAGTATCGTCCCTAATGAAAAACTGTTTTTT.